This T cell receptor (beta chain) was identified during a study of T cells after somatic rescue of genetic block. This CDR3 comprises 15 residues. V was shortened by 7 bases and J by 3 bases, with 19 bases between the two germline ends. Germline V lookup: CDR1 MDHEN, CDR2 SYDVKM. The sample holds a few counts of this clone. Produced via immunoSEQ multiplex PCR; TCRdb's table is partial and in-frame only. The profile shows approximately 9,800 clones, 70% to 75% of them singletons. This clonotype originated in a boy between 10 and 17 years old. Sequenced material: peripheral blood mononuclear cells (PBMCs). V gene TRBV28 combines with J gene TRBJ2-7; D gene uncertain. CDR3 nucleotide sequence: TGTGCCAGCACCCCCGGGTGGCAGCCTCTCTACGAGCAGTACTTC. Encoded protein: CASTPGWQPLYEQYF.